The present entry profiles one TCR beta chain with its context. Its antigen is still unknown. Random-hexamer reverse transcription was applied to roughly 0.45 to 1 ug RNA. TCRdb used MiXCR to reprocess the immunoSEQ multiplex PCR reads, holding one entry per CDR3 protein. The sample carries roughly 100,000 distinct CDR3 sequences, roughly 95% recorded once. This specimen comes from a study of CD8 T cells in Susac syndrome. The study, taken as a whole, reports: The study identified around fifteen and five Susac-specific public clones in total CD8+ and CD8+ TEMRA repertoires.

The sample comprised CD8+ T cells from PBMCs. The receptor was derived from a human donor with Susac syndrome.

Written as DNA, the CDR3 is TGTGCCAGCAGCGTAGGAGGAGTTTCGATAGGGAAATACAATGAGCAGTTCTTC. It yields the protein CASSVGGVSIGKYNEQFF. The rearrangement links TRBV9 to TRBJ2-1; D is unclear. This CDR3 has 18 amino acids. V was clipped by 0 bases and J by 4 bases, with 20 bases between them. The V gene's germline CDR1 is SGDLS and CDR2 YYNGEE.